The rows below give T cell receptor beta chains drawn from one sample of a study of blood T cell repertoires in COVID-19. Sequencing used immunoSEQ multiplex PCR; TCRdb keeps in-frame clones, though not all of them. The data show about 240,000 clones, roughly 76% seen once. The sequencing sample was made of peripheral blood. The source is an elderly woman with COVID-19, enrolled during active disease. The CDR3 runs from the conserved cysteine through the conserved F or W. Fields, in order: J gene, V gene, clone size, D gene, CDR3 protein, CDR3 DNA. The D gene is left open where the match is weak. Size values are once, few and many counts, or a class for expanded clones, and some rows have none.

>TRBJ1-3|TRBV30|-|-
CAWSPTGKGLSGNTIYF
TGTGCCTGGAGTCCAACAGGGAAAGGGCTCTCTGGAAACACCATATATTTT
>TRBJ2-7|TRBV6-6|-|-
CASRRGGDGEQYF
TGTGCCAGCCGGAGGGGGGGTGACGGCGAGCAGTACTTC
>TRBJ1-2|TRBV5-1|-|-
CASSLAVTDQGYTF
TGCGCCAGCAGCTTGGCCGTAACAGATCAGGGCTACACCTTC
>TRBJ1-1|TRBV2|-|-
CASSERGEGSTEAFF
TGTGCCAGCAGCGAGAGGGGGGAGGGGAGCACTGAAGCTTTCTTT
>TRBJ1-2|TRBV5-1|-|-
CASSSVDRSGYGYTF
TGCGCCAGCAGCTCCGTCGACAGGTCTGGGTATGGCTACACCTTC
>TRBJ1-2|TRBV28|-|-
CASSLSRGGGSYTF
TGTGCCAGCAGTTTATCCCGGGGAGGGGGGAGCTACACCTTC
>TRBJ2-5|TRBV21-1|-|-
CASSKEPGTHQETQYF
TGTGCCAGCAGCAAAGAACCGGGTACCCACCAAGAGACCCAGTACTTC
>TRBJ2-7|TRBV6-1|-|TRBD2
CASSEWGGFAYEQYF
TGTGCCAGCAGTGAATGGGGAGGGTTCGCCTACGAGCAGTACTTC
>TRBJ1-6|TRBV2|-|TRBD1
CASSERQGSYNSPLHF
TGTGCCAGCAGTGAACGACAGGGCTCCTATAATTCACCCCTCCACTTT
>TRBJ1-2|TRBV3-1/TRBV3-2|-|-
CASSQGGPYSITF
TGTGCCAGCAGCCAAGGGGGGCCATACTCAATCACCTTC
>TRBJ2-7|TRBV11-2|-|-
CASRQGTGEQYF
TGTGCCAGCAGACAGGGTACAGGGGAGCAGTACTTC
>TRBJ1-4|TRBV5-5|once|TRBD1
CASSWDLTGAPNEKLFF
TGTGCCAGCAGCTGGGATCTTACAGGGGCGCCTAATGAAAAACTGTTTTTT
>TRBJ1-2|TRBV6-5|-|TRBD1
CASSSRTGGYTF
TGTGCCAGCAGTTCGAGGACAGGTGGCTACACCTTC
>TRBJ1-5|TRBV9|-|-
CASSRDTNQPQHF
TGTGCCAGCAGCCGGGACACCAATCAGCCCCAGCATTTT
>TRBJ1-3|TRBV6-5|-|TRBD1
CASSSAGGGSGNTIYF
TGTGCCAGCAGTTCTGCAGGGGGCGGCTCTGGAAACACCATATATTTT
>TRBJ1-1|TRBV3-1/TRBV3-2|-|-
CASSLRDPHLNTEAFF
TGTGCCAGCAGCCTAAGAGATCCCCACCTGAACACTGAAGCTTTCTTT
>TRBJ1-3|TRBV12-3/TRBV12-4|-|-
CASSSRDTIYF
TGTGCCAGCAGTTCTCGGGACACCATATATTTT